A single sample gave rise to the 8 T cell receptor beta chains below, sequenced in a study of blood T cell repertoires in COVID-19. Sequencing used immunoSEQ multiplex PCR; TCRdb keeps in-frame clones, though not all of them. The sample holds a few hundred thousand clones, over 75% seen once. Sample: peripheral blood. These receptors were taken from a human donor in a cohort sampled during active COVID-19.

The V gene is TRBV3-1 (or the pseudogene TRBV3-2), the J gene TRBJ2-5, with 8 nucleotides matching TRBD2. V shed 0 bases and J 6 bases; nucleotides not matched to a gene: 9. Per the germline V gene, CDR1 is LGHDT and CDR2 is YNNKEL (reference sequence). The CDR3 loop spans 16 amino acids. CDR3 residues: CASSQDLGGARKTQYF. CDR3 nucleotides: TGTGCCAGCAGCCAAGATCTCGGGGGGGCACGAAAGACCCAGTACTTC.

The chain uses TRBV5-8 and TRBJ2-5, with a tentative D call TRBD2 (5 bases). Germline V gene sequence: CDR1 SGHTS, CDR2 YDEGEE. The CDR3 length is 17 residues. Trimming took off 0 bases at V and 5 bases at J, with 20 bases between the two ends. As DNA, the CDR3 is TGTGCCAGCAGCTTGGGGCGGGCCCACCTAAGAGTGGAGACCCAGTACTTC. It yields the protein CASSLGRAHLRVETQYF.

The V call is TRBV2, the J call TRBJ2-1, with 8 bases aligning to TRBD2. J gave up 4 bases and V 6 bases, and 8 bases lay outside the gene matches. CDR3 size: 15 residues. Germline CDR1 SNHLY, CDR2 FYNNEI. The CDR3 region has the DNA TGTGCCAGCAGCTATATAGCGGGGAGATACAATGAGCAGTTCTTC. Translation: CASSYIAGRYNEQFF.

The chain recombines TRBV6-6 with TRBJ2-5; 10 nucleotides line up with TRBD2. Germline CDR1 is MNHNY and CDR2 is SVGAGI (reference sequence). Losses at the gene ends were 7 bases for V and 5 bases for J; bases not matched to a gene: 13. CDR3 size: 16 residues. CDR3 in DNA: TGTGCCAGCAATCACGAGATAAGCGGGAGGGGGGAGACCCAGTACTTC. This codes for CASNHEISGRGETQYF.

This clone turned up a few times. This chain links TRBV7-3 with TRBJ2-2; 8 bases agree with TRBD2. The CDR3 runs to 18 residues. Germline CDR1 reads SGHTA; CDR2 reads FQGTGA. V lost 4 bases, J lost 4 bases, and 14 bases stayed unmatched. The CDR3 DNA reads TGTGCCAGCAGCTCCGTCGATAGCGGGATCGTCGGCACCGGGGAGCTGTTTTTT. Its translation is CASSSVDSGIVGTGELFF. Looking up the rest from reference TRBV7-3 and TRBJ2-2 gives the full variable domain: GAGVSQTPSNKVTEKGKYVELRCDPISGHTALYWYRQSLGQGPEFLIYFQGTGAADDSGLPNDRFFAVRPEGSVSTLKIQRTERGDSAVYLCASSSVDSGIVGTGELFFGEGSRLTVL.

This clone was seen only once. This chain links TRBV28 with TRBJ1-2; D gene uncertain. Germline-derived CDR1 and CDR2 are MDHEN and SYDVKM. The V and J ends lost 4 bases and 8 bases respectively, with 11 bases between them. This CDR3 is built from 12 residues. The CDR3 DNA follows: TGTGCCAGCAGTTCGGGTATGCGGGGCTACACCTTC. Amino acid sequence: CASSSGMRGYTF.

This clone has a handful of counts. The chain employs TRBV27 and TRBJ1-1, with D possibly being TRBD1 (5 bases). With 3 bases removed from V and 3 bases from J, the gap between germline ends came to 17 bases. Germline CDR1 and CDR2: MNHEY and SMNVEV (reference sequence). This CDR3 spans 16 amino acids. CDR3 DNA: TGTGCCAGCAGTTTGTGGCGGGGCCGGGGTTACACTGAAGCTTTCTTT. Translated, it gives CASSLWRGRGYTEAFF.

This clone was counted only a few times. This chain joins TRBV10-2 and TRBJ1-4, with D hard to call. V shed 4 bases and J shed 2 bases, with 11 bases lying between them. There are 15 residues in the CDR3. Germline-derived CDR1 and CDR2 are WSHSY and SAAADI. CDR3 nucleotide sequence: TGCGCCAGCAGTGGGGCAGGCAGTACTAATGAAAAACTGTTTTTT. Translating gives CASSGAGSTNEKLFF.